These 23 T cell receptor beta chains were sequenced from one sample in a study of beta chain features in type 1 diabetes. Reverse transcription of all isolated RNA meant that expressed TCRB transcripts were sequenced. Sequenced by immunoSEQ multiplex PCR; TCRdb stores in-frame clones only, minus some. The data contain about 410,000 clones, approximately 14% of them singletons. The sequencing input was naive CD4+ T cells from blood. The receptors were gathered from a man between 25 and 39 years old in good health.

This clone was seen more than once but under ten times. CDR3 in DNA: TGTGCCAGCAGCCCGAGACCCCAAGAGGATATCACAGATACGCAGTATTTT. Protein sequence: CASSPRPQEDITDTQYF. The rearrangement joins TRBV13 to TRBJ2-3; D ambiguous. Trimming shortened V by 5 bases and J by 2 bases, and 20 bases separated the two germline ends. This CDR3 is 17 amino acids long. Germline CDR1 is PRHDT and CDR2 is FYEKMQ (reference sequence).

The V call is TRBV25-1, the J call TRBJ1-2, with D maybe TRBD1 (6 bases). The germline V gene encodes CDR1 MGHDK and CDR2 SYGVNS. This CDR3 is built from 14 residues. V was cut by 2 bases and J by 5 bases, with 12 bases left in between. This CDR3 reads CASSETGSQYGYTF. The CDR3 nucleotides read TGTGCCAGCAGTGAAACAGGGAGTCAGTATGGCTACACCTTC.

This clone was seen only a few times. This chain connects TRBV4-1 to TRBJ2-3, with 8 bases lining up with TRBD2. Germline CDR1 is MGHRA and CDR2 is YSYEKL. V dropped 4 bases and J dropped 2; count of bases not matched to a gene: 8. The CDR3 is 16 residues long. The CDR3 DNA is TGCGCCAGCAGCCCCCTAACGGGGGGGTTCACAGATACGCAGTATTTT. Protein sequence: CASSPLTGGFTDTQYF.

This clone has more than one count but fewer than ten. The rearrangement joins TRBV14 to TRBJ2-5; the D call may be TRBD1 or TRBD2 (6 bases each). This CDR3 region has 11 residues. Germline CDR1 reads SGHDN; CDR2 reads FVKESK. The CDR3 DNA follows: TGTGCTTCTAAGGAGGGGGTGACCCAGTACTTC. Amino acids: CASKEGVTQYF.

This clone was counted between two and nine times. The rearrangement uses TRBV30 and TRBJ1-1, with 7 bases fitting TRBD1. This CDR3 comprises 11 residues. V lost 1 base to trimming and J lost 10 bases; unmatched junction nucleotides: 3. Germline V gives CDR1 GTSNPN, CDR2 SVGIG (reference sequence). CDR3 region: CAWSGGGVAFF. CDR3 DNA sequence: TGTGCCTGGAGTGGAGGGGGCGTAGCTTTCTTT.

The V and J genes are TRBV30 and TRBJ2-1; possibly TRBD2 for D (5 bases). The V gene's germline CDR1 is GTSNPN and CDR2 SVGIG (reference sequence). The CDR3 runs to 11 residues. The V end lost 2 bases, the J end lost 10 bases, and 9 bases lay between the germline ends. CDR3 loop: CAWSSREEQFF. DNA for the CDR3: TGTGCCTGGAGTAGCCGGGAAGAGCAGTTCTTC.

V and J are TRBV9 and TRBJ2-5, with TRBD1 matching over 10 bases. Germline V gives CDR1 SGDLS, CDR2 YYNGEE. The CDR3 contains 20 residues. V shed 6 bases, J shed 1 base, and the junction held 21 bases outside the gene matches. CDR3 amino acids: CASTHPWDRGPMLSQETQYF. The DNA for the CDR3 is TGTGCCAGCACACACCCCTGGGACAGGGGACCTATGTTGTCCCAAGAGACCCAGTACTTC.

CDR3: CASSVPSRYGYTF. The CDR3 DNA is TGTGCCAGTAGTGTCCCCTCCCGCTATGGCTACACCTTC. The chain employs TRBV19 and TRBJ1-2; D ambiguous. Germline CDR1 LNHDA, CDR2 SQIVND (reference sequence). Deletions cut 5 bases from V and 4 bases from J, with 11 bases between. The CDR3 is 13 residues long.

J is TRBJ2-5 and V is TRBV7-2, with D uncertain. Germline V gives CDR1 SGHTA, CDR2 FQGNSA. Trimming removed 5 bases from V and 1 base from J, with 8 bases in between. The CDR3 spans 13 residues. The CDR3 DNA is TGTGCCAGCAGCCGAGATCTCCAAGAGACCCAGTACTTC. Translated, it gives CASSRDLQETQYF.

This clone has just a few counts. The identical CDR3 is also encoded by other nucleotide sequences in the sample. The V gene is TRBV10-3, the J gene TRBJ2-7; D is ambiguous. CDR3 length: 14 residues. The V end was cut by 4 bases, the J end by 2 bases, with 12 bases between. CDR1 is ENHRY and CDR2 is SYGVKD in the germline V gene. The DNA for the CDR3 is TGTGCCATCAGTGGTTACCCTTCCGCCTACGAGCAGTACTTC. It is translated as CAISGYPSAYEQYF.

The chain employs TRBV12-5 and TRBJ2-7; the D gene could be TRBD1 or TRBD2 (5 bases each). Germline CDR1 reads LGHNT; CDR2 reads FRNRAP. Trimming left V 4 bases short and J 5 bases short, with 15 bases between. This CDR3 spans 14 amino acids. The CDR3 sequence: CASGSPGRLNEQYF. The CDR3, as DNA: TGTGCTAGTGGTTCCCCGGGACGGCTCAACGAGCAGTACTTC.

In its sample, this clone was seen a few times. The chain couples TRBV6-5 to TRBJ2-3, with 7 bases fitting TRBD1. The V gene's germline CDR1 is MNHEY and CDR2 SVGAGI. V lost 6 bases, J lost 2 bases, and 5 bases stayed unmatched. CDR3 length: 14 amino acids. CDR3 protein: CASRRQGLTDTQYF. The CDR3 nucleotides read TGTGCCAGCAGGAGACAGGGCCTCACAGATACGCAGTATTTT.

The rearrangement uses TRBV2 and TRBJ2-7; 14 nucleotides agree with TRBD2. CDR1 and CDR2 (germline): SNHLY, FYNNEI. CDR3 length: 19 residues. Trimming cost V 7 bases and J 0 bases; bases outside gene matches: 14. CDR3: CASIGGGLAGGRSSYEQYF. DNA of the CDR3: TGTGCCAGCATTGGAGGAGGACTAGCGGGGGGTAGGAGCTCCTACGAGCAGTACTTC.

The chain combines TRBV11-2 with TRBJ2-3, with D perhaps matching TRBD2 (6 bases). This CDR3 comprises 16 residues. Germline loops: CDR1 SGHAT, CDR2 FQNNGV. V was pared by 5 bases and J by 1 base, with 16 bases between. The CDR3 is CASSPPRGWGTDTQYF. CDR3 bases: TGTGCCAGCAGCCCGCCGCGGGGATGGGGCACAGATACGCAGTATTTT. The complete variable domain, with remaining parts taken from reference TRBV11-2 and TRBJ2-3, reads EAGVAQSPRYKIIEKRQSVAFWCNPISGHATLYWYQQILGQGPKLLIQFQNNGVVDDSQLPKDRFSAERLKGVDSTLKIQPAKLEDSAVYLCASSPPRGWGTDTQYFGPGTRLTVL.

This chain joins TRBV2 and TRBJ1-6, with 9 positions matching TRBD1. This CDR3 spans 14 amino acids. V lost 5 bases, J lost 9 bases, and 5 bases stayed unmatched. CDR1 SNHLY and CDR2 FYNNEI come from the germline V gene. CDR3: CASSMDRGGSPLHF. CDR3 nucleotide sequence: TGTGCCAGCAGTATGGACAGGGGTGGTTCACCCCTCCACTTT.

This clone was counted between two and nine times. The V gene is TRBV7-2, the J gene TRBJ1-1, with a tentative D call TRBD1 (5 bases). V was pared by 5 bases and J by 4 bases, with 17 bases between. CDR1 and CDR2 from the germline V gene are SGHTA and FQGNSA. The CDR3 is 15 residues long. In DNA form, the CDR3 reads TGTGCCAGCAGCCCCATCCCGGGGGAAGGCACTGAAGCTTTCTTT. Translation gives CASSPIPGEGTEAFF.

The J gene is TRBJ2-3, the V gene TRBV2; 7 nucleotides align to TRBD2. With V trimmed by 3 bases and J by 0 bases, 0 bases remained unmatched. The CDR3 runs 14 residues. Per germline, CDR1 SNHLY and CDR2 FYNNEI. The CDR3 DNA follows: TGTGCCAGCAGTGACGGGGGGAGCACAGATACGCAGTATTTT. Translated: CASSDGGSTDTQYF. Based on the CDR3 plus reference TRBV2 and TRBJ2-3, the full variable domain is EPEVTQTPSHQVTQMGQEVILRCVPISNHLYFYWYRQILGQKVEFLVSFYNNEISEKSEIFDDQFSVERPDGSNFTLKIRSTKLEDSAMYFCASSDGGSTDTQYFGPGTRLTVL.

This clone was counted only a few times. V and J are TRBV30 and TRBJ2-1; 10 bases line up with TRBD1. The germline gives CDR1 GTSNPN, CDR2 SVGIG (reference sequence). CDR3 length: 13 residues. Trimming took 4 bases from V and 5 from J; bases not matched to a gene: 2. CDR3 bases: TGTGCCTGGACCGGGACAGGGGACAATGAGCAGTTCTTC. Translation: CAWTGTGDNEQFF.

The CDR3 spells CASSLQGFADIQYF. CDR3 coding DNA: TGTGCCAGCAGTCTACAGGGGTTTGCGGACATTCAGTACTTC. The V gene is TRBV2, the J gene TRBJ2-4; the match to TRBD1 covers 7 bases. The CDR3 spans 14 residues. Trimming cost V 5 bases and J 8 bases; bases outside gene matches: 9. Germline-derived CDR1 and CDR2 are SNHLY and FYNNEI.

The rearrangement joins TRBV7-9 to TRBJ2-3; D could derive from TRBD1 or TRBD2 (5 bases each). CDR1 SEHNR and CDR2 FQNEAQ come from the germline V gene (reference sequence). V dropped 5 bases and J dropped 4 bases, with 22 bases sitting between them. CDR3 size: 17 residues. CDR3 amino acids: CASSPTGTGRGADTQYF. The CDR3 nucleotides are TGTGCCAGCAGCCCCACTGGGACGGGAAGGGGTGCAGATACGCAGTATTTT.

This clone was counted between two and nine times. The CDR3 DNA reads as TGCGCCAGCAGCCAAGGTACCGGGACTAGCGGGGGTTCCTACAATGAGCAGTTCTTC. Its translation is CASSQGTGTSGGSYNEQFF. This chain joins TRBV4-1 and TRBJ2-1, with TRBD2 identical over 14 bases. The CDR3 runs 19 residues. After removal of 1 base from V and 1 base from J, the junction contained 6 bases not matched to a gene. The germline V gene has CDR1 MGHRA and CDR2 YSYEKL.

This chain connects TRBV27 to TRBJ2-1; 13 nucleotides match TRBD2. Per the germline V gene, CDR1 is MNHEY and CDR2 is SMNVEV (reference sequence). This CDR3 region has 16 residues. V dropped 6 bases and J dropped 1; count of bases not matched to a gene: 3. CDR3 in amino acids: CASRRLAGGSYNEQFF. The CDR3 nucleotides are TGTGCCAGCAGGAGACTAGCGGGAGGTTCCTACAATGAGCAGTTCTTC.

This rearrangement joins TRBV10-3 to TRBJ2-7; TRBD2 agrees at 10 bases. Germline CDR1 ENHRY, CDR2 SYGVKD. The CDR3 is 13 residues long. Unmatched junction bases numbered 8, after V lost 11 bases and J lost 4 bases. The CDR3 loop reads CAVAIAGGYEQYV. CDR3 DNA: TGTGCCGTCGCAATAGCGGGAGGATACGAGCAGTACGTC.